What follows describes a single TCR beta chain. The junction departs from germline at one end; a sequencing error may be responsible. These data come from a study of T cells in Graves' hyperthyroidism and ophthalmopathy. CDR3 length equals 13 residues. Germline loops: CDR1 SGDLS, CDR2 YYNGEE. Patients aged 18 to 65 had newly diagnosed hyperthyroidism lasting under 2 months. Amplification of TCR beta CDR3 regions was performed using RNA transcripts as template. First-round RT-PCR targeting the TCR CDR3 was performed with the HTBI primer set. Each CDR3 protein is one row after TCRdb ran MiXCR on the multiplex PCR reads. The table has hundreds of thousands of distinct CDR3 sequences, around 39% seen once.

Sequencing was carried out using blood. The V call is TRBV9, the J call TRBJ2-5; the match to TRBD2 covers 7 bases. This sequence originates from a man aged 18 to 30 with Graves' hyperthyroidism. CDR3 region: CASNTGGQEAQYF. The DNA of the CDR3 is TGTGCCAGCAATACGGGAGGCCAAGAGGCCCAGTACTTC.